The rows below give T cell receptor beta chains drawn from one sample of a study of OX40 agonist ivuxolimab in advanced cancers. The table came from immunoSEQ multiplex PCR; TCRdb's copy has only in-frame clones and leaves some out. The repertoire holds tens of thousands of clones, with roughly nine tenths as singletons. Sample: CD4+ or CD8+ T cells sorted from blood, taken in a trial of the OX40 agonist ivuxolimab. The source of these receptors is an adult with an advanced solid tumor such as melanoma, head and neck, liver or kidney cancer. The CDR3 runs from the conserved cysteine through the conserved F or W. A D gene is named only where the DNA matches it firmly. Rows give clone size only sometimes, using once, few, many, or a class for an expanded clone.

d_gene,abundance,j_gene,v_gene,CDR3aa,CDR3nt
NA,NA,TRBJ2-3,TRBV11-2,CASSLDLGPDTQYF,TGTGCCAGCAGCTTAGATTTAGGCCCAGATACGCAGTATTTT
NA,NA,TRBJ1-1,TRBV27,CASSLRGAGAEAFF,TGTGCCAGCAGTTTACGGGGGGCGGGGGCTGAAGCTTTCTTT
TRBD2,NA,TRBJ2-5,TRBV7-8,CASSRDPSGRETQYF,TGTGCCAGCAGCCGCGACCCTAGCGGGAGGGAGACCCAGTACTTC
TRBD1,once,TRBJ2-3,TRBV4-3,CASSHQQGDTQYF,TGCGCCAGCAGCCACCAACAGGGGGATACGCAGTATTTT
TRBD1,NA,TRBJ1-5,TRBV28,CASSLRQGYQPQHF,TGTGCCAGCAGTCTTCGACAGGGGTATCAGCCCCAGCATTTT
TRBD2,NA,TRBJ2-5,TRBV2,CAGRAGAGVEETQYF,TGTGCCGGCAGAGCGGGAGCGGGTGTCGAAGAGACCCAGTACTTC
TRBD1,NA,TRBJ2-5,TRBV6-1,CASSEAQQGRETQYF,TGTGCCAGCAGTGAAGCCCAACAGGGGAGAGAGACCCAGTACTTC
NA,once,TRBJ1-4,TRBV15,CATSRDSGGARTNEKLFF,TGTGCCACCAGCAGAGATTCTGGGGGGGCGAGGACTAATGAAAAACTGTTTTTT
NA,NA,TRBJ1-1,TRBV27,CASGRGWNTEAFF,TGTGCCAGCGGCCGGGGATGGAACACTGAAGCTTTCTTT
NA,NA,TRBJ1-2,TRBV29-1,CSGDSSGYTF,TGCAGCGGCGACAGTAGCGGCTACACCTTC
NA,NA,TRBJ1-2,TRBV4-3,CASSQDRSADYGYTF,TGCGCCAGCAGCCAAGACCGTTCGGCAGACTATGGCTACACCTTC
NA,once,TRBJ2-2,TRBV28,CASRRITGELFF,TGTGCCAGCAGGCGGATCACCGGGGAGCTGTTTTTT
NA,NA,TRBJ2-1,TRBV7-6,CASSATGMSSYNEQFF,TGTGCCAGCAGCGCCACAGGGATGAGCTCCTACAATGAGCAGTTCTTC
NA,NA,TRBJ2-1,TRBV28,CASSLSAGARVNEQFF,TGTGCCAGCAGTTTATCCGCAGGGGCGCGAGTGAATGAGCAGTTCTTC
NA,NA,TRBJ1-2,TRBV5-1,CASSPQRGDGYTF,TGCGCCAGCAGCCCCCAGCGCGGGGACGGCTACACCTTC
NA,NA,TRBJ2-5,TRBV10-2,CASSVPGQETQYF,TGCGCCAGCAGTGTTCCCGGTCAAGAGACCCAGTACTTC
NA,NA,TRBJ2-5,TRBV5-6,CASSLGGAQETQYF,TGTGCCAGCAGCTTGGGGGGGGCCCAAGAGACCCAGTACTTC
NA,NA,TRBJ2-7,TRBV2,CASSEDIWYEQYF,TGTGCCAGCAGTGAAGATATTTGGTACGAGCAGTACTTC
TRBD1,NA,TRBJ1-4,TRBV5-6,CASSVPGQGEEKLFF,TGTGCCAGCAGCGTACCGGGACAGGGTGAGGAAAAACTGTTTTTT
NA,NA,TRBJ2-5,TRBV19,CASTPTGSQETQYF,TGTGCCAGTACCCCAACCGGGAGCCAAGAGACCCAGTACTTC
NA,NA,TRBJ2-2,TRBV5-1,CASSVGGQAGELFF,TGCGCCAGCAGCGTCGGGGGGCAGGCCGGGGAGCTGTTTTTT
TRBD1,once,TRBJ1-5,TRBV5-6,CASSLERDRGRNQPQHF,TGTGCCAGCAGCTTGGAGAGGGACAGGGGACGGAATCAGCCCCAGCATTTT
TRBD2,NA,TRBJ2-4,TRBV28,CASSFPTRTSGTNIQYF,TGTGCCAGCAGTTTTCCAACCCGGACTAGCGGGACGAACATTCAGTACTTC